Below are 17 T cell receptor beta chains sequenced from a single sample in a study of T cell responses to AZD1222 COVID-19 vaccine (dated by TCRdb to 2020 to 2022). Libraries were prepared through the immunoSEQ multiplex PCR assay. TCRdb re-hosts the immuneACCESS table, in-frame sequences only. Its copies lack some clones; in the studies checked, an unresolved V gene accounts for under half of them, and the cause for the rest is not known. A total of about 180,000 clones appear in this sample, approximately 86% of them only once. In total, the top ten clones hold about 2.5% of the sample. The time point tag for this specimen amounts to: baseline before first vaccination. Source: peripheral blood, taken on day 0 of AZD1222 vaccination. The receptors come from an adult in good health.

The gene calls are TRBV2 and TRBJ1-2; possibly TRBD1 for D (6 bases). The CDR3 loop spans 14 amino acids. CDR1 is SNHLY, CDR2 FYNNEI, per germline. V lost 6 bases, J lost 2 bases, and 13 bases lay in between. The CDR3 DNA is TGTGCCAGCAGCCAGACAGGCGAGAACTATGGCTACACCTTC. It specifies CASSQTGENYGYTF.

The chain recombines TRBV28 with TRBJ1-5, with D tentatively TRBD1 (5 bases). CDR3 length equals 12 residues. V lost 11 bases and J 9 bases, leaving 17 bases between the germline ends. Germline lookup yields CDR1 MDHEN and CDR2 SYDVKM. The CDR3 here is CAGQTSYRPQHF. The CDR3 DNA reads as TGTGCCGGACAAACGAGCTACAGGCCCCAGCATTTT.

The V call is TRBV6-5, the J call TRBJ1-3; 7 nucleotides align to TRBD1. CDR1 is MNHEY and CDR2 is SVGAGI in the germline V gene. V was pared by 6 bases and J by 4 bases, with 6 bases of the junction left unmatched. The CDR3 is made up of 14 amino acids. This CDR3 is CASRQTGYGNTIYF. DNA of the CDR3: TGTGCCAGCAGACAGACAGGGTACGGAAACACCATATATTTT.

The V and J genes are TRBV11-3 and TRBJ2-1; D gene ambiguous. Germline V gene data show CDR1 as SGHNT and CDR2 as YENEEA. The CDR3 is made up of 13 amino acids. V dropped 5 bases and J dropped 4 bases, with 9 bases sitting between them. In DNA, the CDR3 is TGTGCCAGCAGCGTCGGGCCTTACAATGAGCAGTTCTTC. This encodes CASSVGPYNEQFF.

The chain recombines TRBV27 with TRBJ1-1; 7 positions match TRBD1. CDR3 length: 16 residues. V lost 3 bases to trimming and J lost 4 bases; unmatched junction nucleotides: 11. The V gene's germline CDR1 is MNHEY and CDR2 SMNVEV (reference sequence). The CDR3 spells CASSLQSQGFGTEAFF. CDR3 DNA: TGTGCCAGCAGTTTGCAATCACAGGGGTTTGGCACTGAAGCTTTCTTT.

The CDR3 region has the DNA TGTGCCAGCAGCTTAGTTAGGAGCGGGAGGGCCCTCGAGACCCAGTACTTC. Amino acid sequence: CASSLVRSGRALETQYF. The chain has TRBV7-2 and TRBJ2-5; 10 bases align to TRBD2. Germline CDR1 reads SGHTA; CDR2 reads FQGNSA. This CDR3 comprises 17 residues. V lost 1 base to trimming and J lost 5 bases; unmatched junction nucleotides: 10.

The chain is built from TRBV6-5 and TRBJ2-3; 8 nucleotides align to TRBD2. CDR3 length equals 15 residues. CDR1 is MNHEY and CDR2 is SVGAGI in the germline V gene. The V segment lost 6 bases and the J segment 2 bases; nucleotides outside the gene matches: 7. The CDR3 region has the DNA TGTGCCAGCAGGATCGGGGGGGGGATCACAGATACGCAGTATTTT. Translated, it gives CASRIGGGITDTQYF.

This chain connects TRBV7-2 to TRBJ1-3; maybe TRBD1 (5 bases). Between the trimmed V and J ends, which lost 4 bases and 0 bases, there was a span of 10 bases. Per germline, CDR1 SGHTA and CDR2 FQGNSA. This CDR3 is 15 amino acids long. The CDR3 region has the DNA TGTGCCAGCAGCTCGGGACGCCTCTCTGGAAACACCATATATTTT. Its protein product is CASSSGRLSGNTIYF.

CDR3 region: CASSQDRGYGYEQYF. CDR3 bases: TGCGCCAGCAGCCAAGACAGGGGTTATGGCTACGAGCAGTACTTC. This chain joins TRBV4-1 and TRBJ2-7, with a tentative D call TRBD1 (6 bases). V gave up 0 bases and J gave up 3 bases, with 12 bases separating them. Germline V gives CDR1 MGHRA, CDR2 YSYEKL. There are 15 residues in the CDR3.

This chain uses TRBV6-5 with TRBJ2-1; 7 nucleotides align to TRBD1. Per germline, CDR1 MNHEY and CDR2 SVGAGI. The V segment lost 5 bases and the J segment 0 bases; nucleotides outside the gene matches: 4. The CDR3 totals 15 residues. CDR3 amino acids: CASSTGTVSYNEQFF. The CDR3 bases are TGTGCCAGCAGTACCGGGACAGTCTCCTACAATGAGCAGTTCTTC.

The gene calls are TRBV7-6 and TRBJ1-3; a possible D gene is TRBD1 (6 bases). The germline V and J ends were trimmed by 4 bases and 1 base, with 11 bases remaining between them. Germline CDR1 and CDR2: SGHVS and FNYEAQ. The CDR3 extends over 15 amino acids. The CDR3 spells CASSSLTGSGNTIYF. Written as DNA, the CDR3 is TGTGCCAGCAGCTCGTTGACAGGATCTGGAAACACCATATATTTT. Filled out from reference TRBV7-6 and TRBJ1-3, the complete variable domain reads GAGVSQSPRYKVTKRGQDVALRCDPISGHVSLYWYRQALGQGPEFLTYFNYEAQQDKSGLPNDRFSAERPEGSISTLTIQRTEQRDSAMYRCASSSLTGSGNTIYFGEGSWLTVV.

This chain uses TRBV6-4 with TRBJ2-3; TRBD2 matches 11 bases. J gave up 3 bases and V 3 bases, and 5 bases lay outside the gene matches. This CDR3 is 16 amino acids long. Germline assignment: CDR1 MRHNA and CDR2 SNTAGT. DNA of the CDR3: TGTGCCAGCAGTGATACTAGCGGGAGTCTGACAGATACGCAGTATTTT. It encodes CASSDTSGSLTDTQYF.

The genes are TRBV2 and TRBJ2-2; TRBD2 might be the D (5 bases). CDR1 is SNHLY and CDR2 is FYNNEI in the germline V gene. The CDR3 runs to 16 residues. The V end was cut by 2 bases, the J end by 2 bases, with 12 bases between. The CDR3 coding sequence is TGTGCCAGCAGTGAATTTCAGCGGACTAACACCGGGGAGCTGTTTTTT. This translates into CASSEFQRTNTGELFF.

The CDR3 spells CASSFSDSFTDTQYF. The CDR3 nucleotides read TGTGCCAGCAGTTTCTCCGACAGTTTCACAGATACGCAGTATTTT. The chain has TRBV27 and TRBJ2-3, with TRBD1 as a possible D gene (5 bases). The germline V gene has CDR1 MNHEY and CDR2 SMNVEV (reference sequence). The ends were cut back, 3 bases at V and 2 bases at J, with 12 bases in the middle. This CDR3 contains 15 residues.

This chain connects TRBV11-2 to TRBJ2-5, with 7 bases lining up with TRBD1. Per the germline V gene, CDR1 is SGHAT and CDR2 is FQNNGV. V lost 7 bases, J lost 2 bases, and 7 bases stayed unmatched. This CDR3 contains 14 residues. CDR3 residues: CASTRTGEQETQYF. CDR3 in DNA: TGTGCCAGCACCAGAACAGGGGAACAAGAGACCCAGTACTTC. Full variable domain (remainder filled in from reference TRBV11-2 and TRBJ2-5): EAGVAQSPRYKIIEKRQSVAFWCNPISGHATLYWYQQILGQGPKLLIQFQNNGVVDDSQLPKDRFSAERLKGVDSTLKIQPAKLEDSAVYLCASTRTGEQETQYFGPGTRLLVL.

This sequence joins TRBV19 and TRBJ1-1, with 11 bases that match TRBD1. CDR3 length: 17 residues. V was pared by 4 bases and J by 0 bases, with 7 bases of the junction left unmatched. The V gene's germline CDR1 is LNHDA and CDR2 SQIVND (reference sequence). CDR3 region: CASSKGQGVRMNTEAFF. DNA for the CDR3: TGTGCCAGTAGTAAGGGACAGGGGGTCCGGATGAACACTGAAGCTTTCTTT.

This CDR3 is CASSPDRVYTGELFF. The DNA for the CDR3 is TGTGCCAGTAGTCCGGACAGGGTGTACACCGGGGAGCTGTTTTTT. The chain carries TRBV19 and TRBJ2-2, with 8 bases lining up with TRBD1. CDR1 is LNHDA, CDR2 SQIVND, per germline (reference sequence). J gave up 3 bases and V 5 bases, and 5 bases lay outside the gene matches. The CDR3 has 15 residues. Filled out from reference TRBV19 and TRBJ2-2, the complete variable domain reads DGGITQSPKYLFRKEGQNVTLSCEQNLNHDAMYWYRQDPGQGLRLIYYSQIVNDFQKGDIAEGYSVSREKKESFPLTVTSAQKNPTAFYLCASSPDRVYTGELFFGEGSRLTVL.